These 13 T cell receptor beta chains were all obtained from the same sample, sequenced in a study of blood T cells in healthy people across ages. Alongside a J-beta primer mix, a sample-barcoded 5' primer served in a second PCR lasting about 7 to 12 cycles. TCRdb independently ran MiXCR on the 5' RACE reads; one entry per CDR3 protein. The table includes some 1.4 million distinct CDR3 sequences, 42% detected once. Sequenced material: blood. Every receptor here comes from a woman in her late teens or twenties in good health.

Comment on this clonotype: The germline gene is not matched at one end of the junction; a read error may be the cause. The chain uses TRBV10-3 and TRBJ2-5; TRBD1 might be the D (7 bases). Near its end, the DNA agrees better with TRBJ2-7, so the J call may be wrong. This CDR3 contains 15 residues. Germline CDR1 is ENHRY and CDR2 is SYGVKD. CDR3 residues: CAISGQGGSSNEQYF. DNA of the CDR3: TGTGCCATCAGCGGGCAGGGGGGTAGCTCCAACGAGCAGTACTTC.

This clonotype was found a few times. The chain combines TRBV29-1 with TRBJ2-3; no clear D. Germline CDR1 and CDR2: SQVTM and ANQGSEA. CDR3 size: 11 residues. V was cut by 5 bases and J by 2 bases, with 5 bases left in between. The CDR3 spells CSVTNTDTQYF. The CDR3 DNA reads TGCAGCGTTACGAACACAGATACGCAGTATTTT.

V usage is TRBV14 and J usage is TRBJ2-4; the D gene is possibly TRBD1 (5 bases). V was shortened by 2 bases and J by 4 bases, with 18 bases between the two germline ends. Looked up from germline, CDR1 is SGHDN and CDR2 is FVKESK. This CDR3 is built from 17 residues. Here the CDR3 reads CASSQIRMGHMKNIQYF. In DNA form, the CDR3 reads TGTGCCAGCAGCCAAATACGGATGGGGCATATGAAAAACATTCAGTACTTC.

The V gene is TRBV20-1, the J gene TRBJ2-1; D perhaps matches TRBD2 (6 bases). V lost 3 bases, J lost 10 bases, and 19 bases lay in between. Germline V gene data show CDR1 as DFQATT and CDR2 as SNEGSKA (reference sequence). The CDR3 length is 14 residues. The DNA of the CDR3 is TGCAGTGCTAGGGTGCCCTCGACTAGTCCAGAGCAGTTCTTC. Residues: CSARVPSTSPEQFF.

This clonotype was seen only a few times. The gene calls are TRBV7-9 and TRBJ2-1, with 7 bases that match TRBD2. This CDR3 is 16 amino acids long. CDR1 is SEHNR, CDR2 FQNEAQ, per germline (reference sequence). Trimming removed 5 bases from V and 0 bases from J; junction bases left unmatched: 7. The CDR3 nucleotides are TGTGCCAGCAGCAAACTAGCGCTGAGCTCCTACAATGAGCAGTTCTTC. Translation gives CASSKLALSSYNEQFF.

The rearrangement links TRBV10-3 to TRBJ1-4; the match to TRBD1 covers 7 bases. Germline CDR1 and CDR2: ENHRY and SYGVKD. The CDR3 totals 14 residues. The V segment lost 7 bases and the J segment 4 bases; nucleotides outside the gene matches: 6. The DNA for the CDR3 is TGTGCCATCAAGGGGGCAGGGGATAATGAAAAACTGTTTTTT. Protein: CAIKGAGDNEKLFF.

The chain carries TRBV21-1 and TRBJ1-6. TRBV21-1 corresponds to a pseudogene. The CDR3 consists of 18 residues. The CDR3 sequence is CASSKARVKGGYNSPLHF. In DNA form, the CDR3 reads TGTGCCAGCAGCAAAGCAAGGGTAAAGGGAGGGTATAATTCACCCCTCCACTTT.

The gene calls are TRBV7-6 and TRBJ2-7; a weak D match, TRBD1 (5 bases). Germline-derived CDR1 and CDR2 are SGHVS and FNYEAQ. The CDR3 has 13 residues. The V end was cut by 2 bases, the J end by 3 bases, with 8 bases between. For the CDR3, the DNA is TGTGCCAGCAGCTTAACAGGAAACTACGAGCAGTACTTC. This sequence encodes CASSLTGNYEQYF.

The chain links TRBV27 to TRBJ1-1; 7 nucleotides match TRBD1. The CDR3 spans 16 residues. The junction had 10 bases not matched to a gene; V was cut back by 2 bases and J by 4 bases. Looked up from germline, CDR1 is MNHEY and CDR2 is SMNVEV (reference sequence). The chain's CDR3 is CASSLRYTGDRTEAFF. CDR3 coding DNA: TGTGCCAGCAGTTTACGGTACACAGGGGATCGCACTGAAGCTTTCTTT.

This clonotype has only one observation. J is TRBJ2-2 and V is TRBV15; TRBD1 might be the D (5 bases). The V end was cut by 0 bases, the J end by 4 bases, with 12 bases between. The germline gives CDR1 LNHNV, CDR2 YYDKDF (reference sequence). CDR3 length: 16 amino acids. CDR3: CATSRDVAGPTGELFF. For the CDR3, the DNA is TGTGCCACCAGCAGAGATGTGGCAGGGCCCACCGGGGAGCTGTTTTTT.

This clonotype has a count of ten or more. CDR3 region: CASSRTPEQYF. Here the CDR3 DNA reads TGTGCCAGCAGCCGTACTCCCGAGCAGTACTTC. The rearrangement links TRBV12-3 or TRBV12-4 to TRBJ2-7; D is ambiguous. Trimming removed 6 bases from V and 6 bases from J, with 9 bases in between. This CDR3 spans 11 amino acids.

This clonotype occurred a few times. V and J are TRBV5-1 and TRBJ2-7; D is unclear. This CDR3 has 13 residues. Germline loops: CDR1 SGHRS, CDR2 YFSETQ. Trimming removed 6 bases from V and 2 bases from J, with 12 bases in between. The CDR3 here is CASTASNAYEQYF. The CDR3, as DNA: TGCGCCAGCACGGCCAGCAACGCCTACGAGCAGTACTTC.

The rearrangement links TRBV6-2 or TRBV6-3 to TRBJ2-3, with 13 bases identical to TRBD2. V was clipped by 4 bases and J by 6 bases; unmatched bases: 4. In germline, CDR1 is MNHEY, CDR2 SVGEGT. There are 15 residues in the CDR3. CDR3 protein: CASSSGLAGEDTQYF. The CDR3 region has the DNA TGTGCCAGCAGTTCCGGACTAGCGGGAGAGGATACGCAGTATTTT.